This T cell receptor (beta chain) derives from a study of cytomegalovirus exposure and HLA in healthy donors. Across the study: The 550 to 800 first-cohort repertoires and the 95 to 150 validation repertoires shared the same platform, a later analysis reported. Study-wide results and limits: Subsequent analysis of the approximately 110 validation repertoires found a tendency for first-cohort TCR clusters to co-occur. The classifier, whose performance was assessed in both the original and validation cohorts, reportedly diagnosed cytomegalovirus status with high specificity and sensitivity.

Assay used: immunoSEQ multiplex PCR; TCRdb lists only in-frame clones, some missing. The sample records fewer than 150,000 clones, about 88% being singletons. Concerning this clone itself: The antigen is undetermined.

There are 15 residues in the CDR3. Losses at the gene ends were 2 bases for V and 6 bases for J; bases not matched to a gene: 8. CDR1 SGDLS and CDR2 YYNGEE come from the germline V gene. This sequence joins TRBV9 and TRBJ2-3; 8 bases align to TRBD2. The receptor's source is a man aged 25 to 40 in good health and CMV-seronegative. The sequenced sample was PBMCs. In nucleotides, the CDR3 is TGTGCCAGCAGCGTTGCGGGAGGCCCGAGTGATACGCAGTATTTT. Its protein product is CASSVAGGPSDTQYF. Combining the CDR3 with reference TRBV9 and TRBJ2-3 gives the whole variable domain DSGVTQTPKHLITATGQRVTLRCSPRSGDLSVYWYQQSLDQGLQFLIQYYNGEERAKGNILERFSAQQFPDLHSELNLSSLELGDSALYFCASSVAGGPSDTQYFGPGTRLTVL.